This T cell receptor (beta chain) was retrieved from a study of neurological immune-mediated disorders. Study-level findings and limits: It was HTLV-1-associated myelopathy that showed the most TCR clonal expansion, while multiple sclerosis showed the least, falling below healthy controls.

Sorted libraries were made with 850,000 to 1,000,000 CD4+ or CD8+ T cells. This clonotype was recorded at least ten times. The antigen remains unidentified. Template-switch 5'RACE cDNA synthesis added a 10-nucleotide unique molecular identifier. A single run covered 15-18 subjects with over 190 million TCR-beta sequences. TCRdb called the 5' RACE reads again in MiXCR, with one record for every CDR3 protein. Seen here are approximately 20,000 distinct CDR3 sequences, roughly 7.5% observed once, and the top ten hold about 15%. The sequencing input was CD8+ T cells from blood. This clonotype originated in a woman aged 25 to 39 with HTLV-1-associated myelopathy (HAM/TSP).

CDR3 protein: CSARGGLEYNEQFF. The CDR3 bases are TGCAGTGCTAGAGGGGGGCTAGAGTACAATGAGCAGTTCTTC. The chain couples TRBV20-1 to TRBJ2-1; TRBD1 is a possible D gene (6 bases). Germline V CDR1 and CDR2: DFQATT, SNEGSKA (reference sequence). V dropped 1 base and J dropped 4 bases, with 11 bases sitting between them. The CDR3 spans 14 residues.